This entry describes one TCR beta chain. These data are taken from a study of T cell responses to AZD1222 COVID-19 vaccine. TCRdb keeps only in-frame clones here, not all; method: immunoSEQ multiplex PCR. The profile shows hundreds of thousands of clones, almost 95% of them singletons. V lost 0 bases and J 0 bases, leaving 6 bases between the germline ends. CDR3 size: 15 residues. CDR1 is MDHEN and CDR2 is SYDVKM in the germline V gene. V usage is TRBV28 and J usage is TRBJ1-5; D gene ambiguous. The TCR was taken from an adult who received the AZD1222 COVID-19 vaccine. Sequenced here: peripheral blood, sampled 28 days after the second AZD1222 dose. The CDR3 sequence: CASSLWPFSNQPQHF. The CDR3 nucleotides read TGTGCCAGCAGTTTATGGCCCTTTAGCAATCAGCCCCAGCATTTT.